This T cell receptor beta chain was retrieved from a study of cytotoxic CD8 clonotypes in ibrutinib-treated CLL. About the research overall: Among patients, around 25 responded partially and 2 completely; around 14 then stayed remitted and approximately twelve progressed after median 68 months. Overall study findings and caveats: Sampling of sustained-remission and progressing patients occurred at differing times.

The method was immunoSEQ multiplex PCR; TCRdb's version includes in-frame clones alone and lacks a portion of them. The data hold roughly 160,000 clones, with 70% to 85% observed a single time. Per germline, CDR1 PRHDT and CDR2 FYEKMQ (reference sequence). The CDR3 totals 14 residues. V was clipped by 1 base and J by 4 bases, with 10 bases between them. Of note for this clone: The antigen is unknown.

The origin of this receptor is a human donor with chronic lymphocytic leukemia. Here the sequenced sample was PBMCs, taken after 12 months of ibrutinib treatment. The chain links TRBV13 to TRBJ1-2; TRBD1 is a possible D gene (6 bases). CDR3 bases: TGTGCCAGCAGCTTAGAAGGGGGGACCTATGGCTACACCTTC. Residues: CASSLEGGTYGYTF.